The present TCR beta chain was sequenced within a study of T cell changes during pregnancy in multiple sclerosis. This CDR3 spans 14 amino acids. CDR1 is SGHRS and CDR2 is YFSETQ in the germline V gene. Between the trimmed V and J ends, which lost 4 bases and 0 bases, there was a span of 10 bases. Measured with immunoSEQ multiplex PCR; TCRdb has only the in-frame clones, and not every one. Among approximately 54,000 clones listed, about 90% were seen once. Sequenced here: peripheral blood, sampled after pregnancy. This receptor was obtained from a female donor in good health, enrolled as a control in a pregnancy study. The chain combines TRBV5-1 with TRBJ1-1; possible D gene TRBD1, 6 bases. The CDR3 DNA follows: TGCGCCAGCAGCGCGACAGGTGTGAACACTGAAGCTTTCTTT. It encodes CASSATGVNTEAFF.